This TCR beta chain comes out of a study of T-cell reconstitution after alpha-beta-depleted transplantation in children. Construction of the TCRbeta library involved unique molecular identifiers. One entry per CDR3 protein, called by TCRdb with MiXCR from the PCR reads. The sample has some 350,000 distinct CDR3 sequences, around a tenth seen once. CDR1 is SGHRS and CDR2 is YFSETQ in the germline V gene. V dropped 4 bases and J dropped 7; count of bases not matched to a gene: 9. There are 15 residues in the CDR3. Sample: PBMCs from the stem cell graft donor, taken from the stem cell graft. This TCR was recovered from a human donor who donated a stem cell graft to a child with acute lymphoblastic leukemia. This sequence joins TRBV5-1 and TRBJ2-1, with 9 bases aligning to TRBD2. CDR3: CASSAGVAGENEQFF. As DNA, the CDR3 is TGCGCCAGCAGCGCGGGGGTAGCGGGAGAAAATGAGCAGTTCTTC.